One sample yielded the 14 T cell receptor beta chains listed below, sequenced in a study of shared clonotypes between healthy human individuals. Using immunoSEQ multiplex PCR, the repertoire was profiled, and TCRdb retains in-frame clones only, with some absent. The sample lists a few hundred thousand clones, more than 95% occurring once. Material for sequencing was naive CD4+ T cells sorted from blood. As for subset: CD45RA+ positively selected. The source of these receptors is a woman aged 25-40 years in good health.

The chain combines TRBV2 with TRBJ1-3; D unresolved. The CDR3 has 13 amino acids. CDR1 is SNHLY, CDR2 FYNNEI, per germline. The V gene lost 7 bases and the J gene lost 3 bases, with 10 bases spanning the gap. CDR3 loop: CASNSGNGNTIYF. The DNA for the CDR3 is TGTGCCAGCAATAGCGGGAATGGAAACACCATATATTTT.

On this clone itself: Other DNA variants within this sample encode the same CDR3. Here the CDR3 DNA reads TGCAGTGCTAGCCGGTCCACTGAAGCTTTCTTT. Protein: CSASRSTEAFF. The J gene is TRBJ1-1, the V gene TRBV20-1; D not certain. The germline CDR1 and CDR2 sequences are DFQATT and SNEGSKA (reference sequence). The CDR3 has 11 residues. V dropped 3 bases and J dropped 4 bases, with 6 bases sitting between them.

CDR3 coding DNA: TGTGCCAGCAGCGGGAAATACAATGAGCAGTTCTTC. Protein product: CASSGKYNEQFF. The chain couples TRBV5-8 to TRBJ2-1; D remains ambiguous. Germline CDR1 and CDR2: SGHTS and YDEGEE. Trimming took 4 bases from V and 4 from J, leaving 6 bases between them. The CDR3 sequence is 12 residues long.

This clone came up once. The J gene is TRBJ2-3, the V gene TRBV2; perhaps TRBD2 as D (6 bases). Germline lookup yields CDR1 SNHLY and CDR2 FYNNEI. The CDR3 sequence is 16 residues long. With 3 bases removed from V and 2 bases from J, the gap between germline ends came to 15 bases. The CDR3 nucleotides are TGTGCCAGCAGTGAGCGGGACGTAATGAACACAGATACGCAGTATTTT. This gives the protein CASSERDVMNTDTQYF.

The chain combines TRBV18 with TRBJ1-1, with D maybe TRBD1 (5 bases). CDR3 length: 16 amino acids. Germline CDR1 is KGHSH and CDR2 is LQKENI. The V gene lost 6 bases and the J gene lost 7 bases, with 24 bases spanning the gap. CDR3 sequence: CASSLNKIGAGNEAFF. The CDR3, as DNA: TGTGCCAGCTCCCTCAACAAGATTGGGGCAGGCAATGAAGCTTTCTTT.

This clone is a singleton in its sample. CDR3 DNA sequence: TGTGCCAGCAATCACGGGGGGACCAACTATGGCTACACCTTC. Translation gives CASNHGGTNYGYTF. This chain links TRBV2 with TRBJ1-2; the D gene is possibly TRBD1 (5 bases). This CDR3 has 14 residues. The germline CDR1 and CDR2 sequences are SNHLY and FYNNEI. Trimming took 7 bases from V and 2 from J, leaving 14 bases between them.

The chain has TRBV25-1 and TRBJ2-3, with a weak D call TRBD2 (5 bases). Germline loops: CDR1 MGHDK, CDR2 SYGVNS. The CDR3 spans 17 residues. V was clipped by 2 bases and J by 2 bases, with 17 bases between them. The CDR3 DNA reads as TGTGCCAGCAGTGAAACTGGACTCGGATTCTCCACAGATACGCAGTATTTT. This codes for CASSETGLGFSTDTQYF.

The J gene is TRBJ2-3, the V gene TRBV5-1; D is undetermined. The ends were cut back, 1 base at V and 3 bases at J, with 9 bases in the middle. The CDR3 length is 14 residues. Germline lookup yields CDR1 SGHRS and CDR2 YFSETQ. CDR3 loop: CASSLSITTDTQYF. The CDR3 DNA follows: TGCGCCAGCAGCTTGTCCATCACTACAGATACGCAGTATTTT. Full variable domain (remainder filled in from reference TRBV5-1 and TRBJ2-3): KAGVTQTPRYLIKTRGQQVTLSCSPISGHRSVSWYQQTPGQGLQFLFEYFSETQRNKGNFPGRFSGRQFSNSRSEMNVSTLELGDSALYLCASSLSITTDTQYFGPGTRLTVL.

The gene calls are TRBV30 and TRBJ2-1; no clear D gene. This CDR3 comprises 11 residues. In germline, CDR1 is GTSNPN, CDR2 SVGIG (reference sequence). V shed 5 bases and J shed 6 bases, with 8 bases lying between them. The CDR3 sequence: CAWGPSNEQFF. The CDR3 DNA follows: TGTGCCTGGGGGCCCTCCAATGAGCAGTTCTTC.

The chain joins TRBV28 to TRBJ1-6, with a tentative D call TRBD1 (6 bases). V lost 4 bases, J lost 9 bases, and 16 bases lay in between. CDR1 MDHEN and CDR2 SYDVKM come from the germline V gene. The CDR3 covers 15 residues. CDR3 loop: CASSSITGLASPLHF. Written as DNA, the CDR3 is TGTGCCAGCAGTTCCATCACAGGGTTGGCTTCACCCCTCCACTTT.

This rearrangement joins TRBV5-1 to TRBJ2-1; TRBD2 matches 7 bases. This CDR3 region has 15 residues. The V segment lost 0 bases and the J segment 9 bases; nucleotides outside the gene matches: 9. Germline-derived CDR1 and CDR2 are SGHRS and YFSETQ. CDR3 protein: CASSLGAGVLLEQFF. The CDR3 bases are TGCGCCAGCAGCTTGGGGGCGGGAGTCTTGCTTGAGCAGTTCTTC. The full variable domain, completed using reference TRBV5-1 and TRBJ2-1, is KAGVTQTPRYLIKTRGQQVTLSCSPISGHRSVSWYQQTPGQGLQFLFEYFSETQRNKGNFPGRFSGRQFSNSRSEMNVSTLELGDSALYLCASSLGAGVLLEQFFGPGTRLTVL.

J is TRBJ1-4 and V is TRBV6-1, with D hard to call. The germline V and J ends were trimmed by 1 base and 7 bases, with 25 bases remaining between them. The CDR3 is 19 amino acids. The V gene's germline CDR1 is MNHNS and CDR2 SASEGT. The DNA of the CDR3 is TGTGCCAGCAGTGAAGTCCCCCGGCGGGTAGGAGGAGATGGTGAAAAACTGTTTTTT. This encodes CASSEVPRRVGGDGEKLFF.

This clone was found once. Here the CDR3 reads CASSPHETGYKAFF. CDR3 nucleotide sequence: TGTGCCAGCAGCCCACATGAGACAGGCTACAAAGCTTTCTTT. This chain links TRBV28 with TRBJ1-1; a weak D match, TRBD1 (6 bases). CDR1 is MDHEN, CDR2 SYDVKM, per germline. V lost 6 bases, J lost 9 bases, and 20 bases lay in between. CDR3 length: 14 amino acids.

The rearrangement joins TRBV11-2 to TRBJ2-2; D is perhaps TRBD1 or TRBD2 (5 bases each). The germline V and J ends were trimmed by 4 bases and 7 bases, with 25 bases remaining between them. This CDR3 has 18 amino acids. Germline values: CDR1 SGHAT, CDR2 FQNNGV. CDR3 coding DNA: TGTGCCAGCAGCTCTTTGGGGCTCGGGATTCGGATTGGCGGGGAGCTGTTTTTT. This gives the protein CASSSLGLGIRIGGELFF.